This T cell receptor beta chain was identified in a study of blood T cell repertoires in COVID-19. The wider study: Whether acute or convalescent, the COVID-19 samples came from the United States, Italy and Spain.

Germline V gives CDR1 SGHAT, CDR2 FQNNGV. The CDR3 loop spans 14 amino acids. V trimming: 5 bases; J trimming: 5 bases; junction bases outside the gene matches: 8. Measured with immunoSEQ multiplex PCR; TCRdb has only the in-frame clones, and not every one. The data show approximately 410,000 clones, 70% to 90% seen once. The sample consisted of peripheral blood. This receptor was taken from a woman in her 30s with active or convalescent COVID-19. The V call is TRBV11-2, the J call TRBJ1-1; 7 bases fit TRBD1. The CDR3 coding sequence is TGTGCCAGCAGCCCGACAGGGCTGGGAACTGAAGCTTTCTTT. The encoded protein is CASSPTGLGTEAFF.